A selection of T cell receptor beta chains follows, all from one sample in a study of T cells in localized non-small cell lung cancer. The protocol was immunoSEQ multiplex PCR, while the TCRdb copy is restricted to in-frame clones and leaves out a portion. The sample yields 55,000 to 65,000 clones, 91% seen once. Sequencing used peripheral blood, obtained before any cancer treatment. Source of these receptors: a man between 35 and 75 years old with stage I lung adenocarcinoma. CDR3s include the opening cysteine and the closing phenylalanine or tryptophan. Fields, in order: J gene, clone size, D gene, V gene, CDR3 DNA, CDR3 protein. The D gene is left open where the match is weak. Size values are once, few and many counts, or a class for expanded clones, and some rows have none.

J gene: TRBJ2-6
clone size: .
D gene: .
V gene: TRBV7-8
CDR3 DNA: TGTGCCAGCAGCCCCGTCGGACTCGATTTCTCTGGGGCCAACGTCCTGACTTTC
CDR3 protein: CASSPVGLDFSGANVLTF

J gene: TRBJ2-7
clone size: .
D gene: .
V gene: TRBV28
CDR3 DNA: TGTGCCAGCACCAAAGGAGGGAGGGAGCAGTACTTC
CDR3 protein: CASTKGGREQYF

J gene: TRBJ2-2
clone size: few
D gene: .
V gene: TRBV6-4
CDR3 DNA: TGTGCCAGCAGTGACTACAGCACCGGGGAGCTGTTTTTT
CDR3 protein: CASSDYSTGELFF

J gene: TRBJ2-3
clone size: .
D gene: .
V gene: TRBV9
CDR3 DNA: TGTGCCAGCAGCGTAGGCTGGGCGGAGCACACAGATACGCAGTATTTT
CDR3 protein: CASSVGWAEHTDTQYF

J gene: TRBJ1-5
clone size: .
D gene: TRBD1
V gene: TRBV19
CDR3 DNA: TGTGCCTCACAAGGGGGACAGGGCTATCCGAGTAGCAATCAGCCCCAGCATTTT
CDR3 protein: CASQGGQGYPSSNQPQHF

J gene: TRBJ1-1
clone size: .
D gene: .
V gene: TRBV7-9
CDR3 DNA: TGTGCCAGCAGCTTAGGCGTTGGAACTGAAGCTTTCTTT
CDR3 protein: CASSLGVGTEAFF

J gene: TRBJ2-3
clone size: .
D gene: .
V gene: TRBV5-1
CDR3 DNA: TGCGCCAGCAGCTTGGGACTAACGAGCACAGATACGCAGTATTTT
CDR3 protein: CASSLGLTSTDTQYF

J gene: TRBJ2-1
clone size: .
D gene: TRBD2
V gene: TRBV5-6
CDR3 DNA: TGTGCCAGCAGGGGCGCCGGGACTAGCGGGAGCAATGAGCAGTTCTTC
CDR3 protein: CASRGAGTSGSNEQFF

J gene: TRBJ2-3
clone size: .
D gene: TRBD2
V gene: TRBV4-2
CDR3 DNA: TGTGCCAGCAGCCAAGATGGTAGCGGGAGATTTACGCAGTATTTT
CDR3 protein: CASSQDGSGRFTQYF

J gene: TRBJ2-7
clone size: .
D gene: TRBD1
V gene: TRBV11-3
CDR3 DNA: TGTGCCAGCAGCAGAACAGGGGGCGAGCAGTACTTC
CDR3 protein: CASSRTGGEQYF

J gene: TRBJ1-1
clone size: .
D gene: TRBD1
V gene: TRBV28
CDR3 DNA: TGTGCCAGCAGACCCACGGGGGACAGGCCCACTGAAGCTTTCTTT
CDR3 protein: CASRPTGDRPTEAFF

J gene: TRBJ2-1
clone size: .
D gene: TRBD2
V gene: TRBV7-2
CDR3 DNA: TGTGCCAGCAGCCGTCTAGCGGGTAGCTCCTACAATGAGCAGTTCTTC
CDR3 protein: CASSRLAGSSYNEQFF

J gene: TRBJ2-7
clone size: .
D gene: .
V gene: TRBV5-1
CDR3 DNA: TGCGCCAGCAGCTTAGCTTCGGGGGCGTCCTACGAGCAGTACTTC
CDR3 protein: CASSLASGASYEQYF

J gene: TRBJ2-1
clone size: .
D gene: .
V gene: TRBV7-2
CDR3 DNA: TGTGCCAGCAGCTTAGGGGGGTCGAACAATGAGCAGTTCTTC
CDR3 protein: CASSLGGSNNEQFF

J gene: TRBJ2-5
clone size: .
D gene: .
V gene: TRBV12-2
CDR3 DNA: TGTGCAAGTCGCTTAGAATTTGGCGCGGTCCGGGTTAGGGAGACCCAGTACTTC
CDR3 protein: CASRLEFGAVRVRETQYF

J gene: TRBJ1-1
clone size: .
D gene: .
V gene: TRBV4-1
CDR3 DNA: TGCGCCAGCAGCCAGGGATTGGTAGCTTTCTTT
CDR3 protein: CASSQGLVAFF

J gene: TRBJ1-6
clone size: .
D gene: TRBD1
V gene: TRBV7-2
CDR3 DNA: TGTGCCAGCAGCTTAGCGGGACAGGGGAATTCACCCCTCCACTTT
CDR3 protein: CASSLAGQGNSPLHF

J gene: TRBJ2-7
clone size: .
D gene: .
V gene: TRBV6-5
CDR3 DNA: TGTGCCAGCAGTGGTGGGAGCGACTACGAGCAGTACTTC
CDR3 protein: CASSGGSDYEQYF

J gene: TRBJ2-7
clone size: .
D gene: TRBD2
V gene: TRBV28
CDR3 DNA: TGTGCCAGCAGTAGAATTGCGACTAGCGGGAACGGGGACGAGCAGTACTTC
CDR3 protein: CASSRIATSGNGDEQYF

J gene: TRBJ2-5
clone size: .
D gene: .
V gene: TRBV25-1
CDR3 DNA: TGTGCCAGCAGTGACCCAAAGTACCAAGAGACCCAGTACTTC
CDR3 protein: CASSDPKYQETQYF